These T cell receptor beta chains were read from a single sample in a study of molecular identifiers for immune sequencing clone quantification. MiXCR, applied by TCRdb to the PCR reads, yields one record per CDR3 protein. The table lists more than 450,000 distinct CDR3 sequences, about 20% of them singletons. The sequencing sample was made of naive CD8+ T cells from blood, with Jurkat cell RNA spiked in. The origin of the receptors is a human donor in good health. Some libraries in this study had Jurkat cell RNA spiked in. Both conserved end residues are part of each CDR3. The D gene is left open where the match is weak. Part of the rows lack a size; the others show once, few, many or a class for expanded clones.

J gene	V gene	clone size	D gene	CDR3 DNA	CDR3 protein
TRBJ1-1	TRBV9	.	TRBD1	TGTGCCAGTACTGGGGGAACAGGGGGCGCTGAAGCTTTCTTT	CASTGGTGGAEAFF
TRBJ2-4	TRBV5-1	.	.	TGCGCCAGCAGCTCCCCTATAGCAGGGCCTGCCGGGGACATTCAGTACTTC	CASSSPIAGPAGDIQYF
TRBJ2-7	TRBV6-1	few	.	TGTGCCAGCAGTGGTACCGACGACACGGTGACTTACGAGCAGTACTTC	CASSGTDDTVTYEQYF
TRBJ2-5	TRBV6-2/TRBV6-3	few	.	TGTGCCAGCAGTTACCGTACAGTACAAGGGACCCAGTACTTC	CASSYRTVQGTQYF
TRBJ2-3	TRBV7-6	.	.	TGTGCCAGCAGCCTGACGGAGCCAGATACGCAGTATTTT	CASSLTEPDTQYF
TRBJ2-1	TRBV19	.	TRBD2	TGTGCCAGTAGTACTGGGGTAGCGGGGGGCAATGAGCAGTTCTTC	CASSTGVAGGNEQFF
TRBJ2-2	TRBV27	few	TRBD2	TGTGCCAGCAGTTTATCACCTTTTACTAGCGGGATCACCGGGGAGCTGTTTTTT	CASSLSPFTSGITGELFF
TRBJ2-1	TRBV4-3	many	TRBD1	TGTGCCAGCAGCCCGGACAGGAGCTCCTACAATGAGCAGTTCTTC	CASSPDRSSYNEQFF
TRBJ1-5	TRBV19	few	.	TGTGCCAGTAGTATATCGTCAGGGTGGCATCAGCCCCAGCATTTT	CASSISSGWHQPQHF
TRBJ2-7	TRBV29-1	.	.	TGCAGCGTTGAAACCACAGGAATCTCCTACGAGCAGTACTTC	CSVETTGISYEQYF
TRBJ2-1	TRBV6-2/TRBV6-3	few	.	TGTGCCAGCAGTTACGTTGAAGGCTCCTACAATGAGCAGTTCTTC	CASSYVEGSYNEQFF
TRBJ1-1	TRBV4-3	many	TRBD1	TGCGCCAGCAAAACATCCGGGACAGGGTACTCTGAAGCTTTCTTT	CASKTSGTGYSEAFF
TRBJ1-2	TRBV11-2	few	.	TGTGCCAGCAGCTTAGATCGACTGACACCCCATGGCTACACCTTC	CASSLDRLTPHGYTF
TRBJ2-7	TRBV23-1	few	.	TGCGCCAGCAGTCATGGTCAGCGGAGGTACTCCTACGAGCAGTACTTC	CASSHGQRRYSYEQYF
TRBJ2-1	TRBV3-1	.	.	TGTGCCAGCAGCCAAGACCAAACAAGCCACAATGAGCAGTTCTTC	CASSQDQTSHNEQFF
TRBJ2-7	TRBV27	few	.	TGTGCCAGCAGACAAACAGGGAACCCCTACGAGCAGTACTTC	CASRQTGNPYEQYF
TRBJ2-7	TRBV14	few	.	TGTGCCAGCAGCCGAGGTCTCTCCTACGAGCAGTACTTC	CASSRGLSYEQYF
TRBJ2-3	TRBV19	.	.	TGTGCCAGTACCTTTAGCGGACGCACAGATATGCAGTATTTT	CASTFSGRTDMQYF
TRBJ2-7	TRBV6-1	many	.	TGTGCCAGTAGACTGACAGACTACTACGAGCAGTACTTC	CASRLTDYYEQYF
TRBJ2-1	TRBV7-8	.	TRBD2	TGTGCCAGCAGCTTAGTTAGGTTAGCGGGGGAGTTCGTCGATGAGCAGTTCTTC	CASSLVRLAGEFVDEQFF
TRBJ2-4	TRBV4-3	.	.	TGCGCCAGCAGCCAAGGAAATCCAGCCAAAAACATTCTGTACTTC	CASSQGNPAKNILYF
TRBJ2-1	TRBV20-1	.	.	TGCAGTGCTACAGGGGGGAAGGGAAGGAACTACAATGAGCAGTTCTTC	CSATGGKGRNYNEQFF
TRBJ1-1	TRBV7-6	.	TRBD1	TGTGCCAGCAGCTCCAAGGGGGCCACTGAAGCTTTCTTT	CASSSKGATEAFF
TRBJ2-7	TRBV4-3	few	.	TGCGCCAGCAGCCAAGATTCGAGGACCTCCTACGAGCAGTACTTC	CASSQDSRTSYEQYF
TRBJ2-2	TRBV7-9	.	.	TGTGCCAGCAGCTTCCCTCCCCCGGGGCTCACGGGGACCGGGGAGCTGTTTTTT	CASSFPPPGLTGTGELFF
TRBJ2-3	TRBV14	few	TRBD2	TGTGCCAGCAGCCGTCGACTAGCAACCACAGATACGCAGTATTTT	CASSRRLATTDTQYF
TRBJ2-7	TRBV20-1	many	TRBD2	TGCAGTGCCCAACTAGCGGGAGATGACGAGCAGTACTTC	CSAQLAGDDEQYF
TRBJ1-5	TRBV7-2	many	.	TGTGCCAGCACCCCGTGGGCCAATCAGCCCCAGCATTTT	CASTPWANQPQHF
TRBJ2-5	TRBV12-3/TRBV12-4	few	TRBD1	TGTGCCAGCAGTACTCGGGACAGGGCCGAGACCCAGTACTTC	CASSTRDRAETQYF
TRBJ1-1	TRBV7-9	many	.	TGTGCCAGCAGCCCCCGTTCGGCAGGGGTGAACACTGAAGCTTTCTTT	CASSPRSAGVNTEAFF
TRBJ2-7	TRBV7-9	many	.	TGTGCCAGCAGCTCCGTTCAAGGGGTGCCCTACGAGCAGTACTTC	CASSSVQGVPYEQYF
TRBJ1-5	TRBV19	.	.	TGTGCCAGTAGGGTAGGGTTTCAGCCCCAGCATTTT	CASRVGFQPQHF
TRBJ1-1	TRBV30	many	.	TGTGCCTGGAACTGGGGGCGGGTAACTGAAGCTTTCTTT	CAWNWGRVTEAFF
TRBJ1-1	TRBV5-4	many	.	TGTGCCAGCAGCTTGACAGAGATGAACACTGAAGCTTTCTTT	CASSLTEMNTEAFF
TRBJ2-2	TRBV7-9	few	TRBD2	TGTGCCAGCAGCCCCCTACTAGCGGGGGGGCCCGGGGAGCTGTTTTTT	CASSPLLAGGPGELFF
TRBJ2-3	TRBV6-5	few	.	TGTGCCAGCAGCGCCGGGTGGGGCACAGATACGCAGTATTTT	CASSAGWGTDTQYF
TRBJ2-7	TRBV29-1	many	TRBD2	TGCAGCGTTGTGGCAGGACAATTAGCGGGGAGCTCCTACGAGCAGTACTTC	CSVVAGQLAGSSYEQYF
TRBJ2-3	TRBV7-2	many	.	TGTGCCAGCAGCCGCGGGGTGACAGATACGCAGTATTTT	CASSRGVTDTQYF
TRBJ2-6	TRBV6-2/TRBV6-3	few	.	TGTGCCAGCAGTTACTCGGACAGCCCGGTACGGGTCCTGACTTTC	CASSYSDSPVRVLTF
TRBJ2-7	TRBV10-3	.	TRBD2	TGTGCCATTCAGGGACTAGAGTACGAGCAGTACTTC	CAIQGLEYEQYF
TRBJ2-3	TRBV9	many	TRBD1	TGTGCCAGCAGCCAACAGGGGACCTACACAGATACGCAGTATTTT	CASSQQGTYTDTQYF
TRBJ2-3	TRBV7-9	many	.	TGTGCCAGCAGCTCGAGCCTCGGCCCAGATACGCAGTATTTT	CASSSSLGPDTQYF